A single sample is the source of the 28 T cell receptor beta chains below, sequenced in a study of STAT5B mutations in CD4+ large granular lymphocyte leukemia. Generated by immunoSEQ multiplex PCR, the TCRdb table keeps only in-frame clones and is missing some. Of fewer than 35,000 clones in the sample, about three quarters are singletons; the top ten hold 0.8% to 1.2%. The sequencing input was CD4+ T cells from blood buffy coats. The receptors derive from a human donor in good health.

The chain uses TRBV11-2 and TRBJ2-2; 8 bases line up with TRBD1. Per germline, CDR1 SGHAT and CDR2 FQNNGV. The V gene end was trimmed by 5 bases and the J gene end by 6 bases; junction bases not matched to a gene: 8. This CDR3 contains 15 residues. The CDR3, as DNA: TGTGCCAGCAGCCCACGGACAGGGAGCCCCGGGGAGCTGTTTTTT. Its translation is CASSPRTGSPGELFF.

This sequence joins TRBV19 and TRBJ2-1; D may be TRBD1 or TRBD2 (5 bases each). The ends were cut back, 0 bases at V and 5 bases at J, with 20 bases in the middle. Germline V lookup: CDR1 LNHDA, CDR2 SQIVND (reference sequence). This CDR3 region has 18 residues. The CDR3 region is CASSIDPYDWGSNNEQFF. CDR3 DNA sequence: TGTGCCAGTAGTATAGACCCGTACGATTGGGGGTCAAACAATGAGCAGTTCTTC.

The chain couples TRBV27 to TRBJ2-1; D gene unclear. Germline CDR1 is MNHEY and CDR2 is SMNVEV (reference sequence). The CDR3 loop spans 13 amino acids. Trimming took 6 bases from V and 4 from J, leaving 10 bases between them. The CDR3 DNA is TGTGCCAGCAGGGGGAATAGATACAATGAGCAGTTCTTC. Translation gives CASRGNRYNEQFF.

This clone was counted only a few times. The rearrangement joins TRBV27 to TRBJ2-1; possible D gene TRBD2, 6 bases. Deletions cut 3 bases from V and 4 bases from J, with 13 bases between. The CDR3 has 15 amino acids. Germline CDR1 and CDR2: MNHEY and SMNVEV (reference sequence). CDR3 amino acids: CASSFGSGRYNEQFF. The CDR3 coding sequence is TGTGCCAGCAGTTTTGGTAGCGGAAGATACAATGAGCAGTTCTTC.

This chain links TRBV5-1 with TRBJ2-5, with D perhaps assigned TRBD1 or TRBD2 (5 bases each). With 5 bases removed from V and 5 bases from J, the gap between germline ends came to 7 bases. Germline-derived CDR1 and CDR2 are SGHRS and YFSETQ. The length of the CDR3 is 11 residues. The CDR3 sequence is CASRGPETQYF. In DNA form, the CDR3 reads TGCGCCAGCAGGGGACCCGAGACCCAGTACTTC.

The V call is TRBV21-1, the J call TRBJ1-4; the table gives TRBD1 as D, unverified against the DNA. TRBV21-1 is a listed pseudogene. This CDR3 region has 14 residues. CDR3 sequence (DNA): TGTGCCAGCAGCAAAACCAGGGGGGATGAAAAACTGTTTTTT. The encoded protein is CASSKTRGDEKLFF.

The chain employs TRBV7-2 and TRBJ1-1; 11 nucleotides match TRBD1. CDR1 is SGHTA and CDR2 is FQGNSA in the germline V gene. This CDR3 is built from 16 residues. V lost 4 bases and J lost 4; bases outside the gene matches: 8. DNA for the CDR3: TGTGCCAGCAGCTCGAGGACAGGGGGCGGGGGCACTGAAGCTTTCTTT. It translates to CASSSRTGGGGTEAFF.

Comment on this clone: This same CDR3 is encoded by further DNA sequences in the sample. This sequence joins TRBV5-1 and TRBJ2-3; no definite D call. V was shortened by 0 bases and J by 5 bases, with 4 bases between the two germline ends. Germline V gene data show CDR1 as SGHRS and CDR2 as YFSETQ. The CDR3 is 12 residues long. The CDR3 nucleotides are TGCGCCAGCAGCTTGGGGGGAGATACGCAGTATTTT. Encoded protein: CASSLGGDTQYF. Looking up the rest from reference TRBV5-1 and TRBJ2-3 gives the full variable domain: KAGVTQTPRYLIKTRGQQVTLSCSPISGHRSVSWYQQTPGQGLQFLFEYFSETQRNKGNFPGRFSGRQFSNSRSEMNVSTLELGDSALYLCASSLGGDTQYFGPGTRLTVL.

The chain recombines TRBV19 with TRBJ2-1, with D hard to call. The CDR3 sequence is 10 residues long. Per the germline V gene, CDR1 is LNHDA and CDR2 is SQIVND (reference sequence). V gave up 3 bases and J gave up 8 bases, with 2 bases separating them. CDR3 amino acids: CASSIYEQFF. CDR3 nucleotide sequence: TGTGCCAGTAGTATCTATGAGCAGTTCTTC.

This clone was counted between two and nine times. Different DNA sequences within this sample yield the same CDR3. The chain couples TRBV5-4 to TRBJ2-6; D gene ambiguous. Germline V gene sequence: CDR1 SGHNT, CDR2 YYREEE (reference sequence). The CDR3 consists of 16 residues. V lost 0 bases, J lost 0 bases, and 7 bases lay in between. The DNA for the CDR3 is TGTGCCAGCAGCTTGGGCAGCAACTCTGGGGCCAACGTCCTGACTTTC. It yields the protein CASSLGSNSGANVLTF.

The chain combines TRBV13 with TRBJ2-5, with D maybe TRBD1 (5 bases). This CDR3 has 17 amino acids. Germline V gives CDR1 PRHDT, CDR2 FYEKMQ (reference sequence). Between the trimmed V and J ends, which lost 3 bases and 5 bases, there was a span of 22 bases. CDR3 sequence reads: CASSLTGPGRVDETQYF. The CDR3 DNA reads as TGTGCCAGCAGCTTGACCGGACCGGGCAGGGTTGACGAGACCCAGTACTTC.

The rearrangement joins TRBV5-1 to TRBJ2-2, with D possibly being TRBD1 (5 bases). The CDR3 covers 15 residues. V was shortened by 1 base and J by 1 base, with 8 bases between the two germline ends. CDR1 is SGHRS and CDR2 is YFSETQ in the germline V gene. The CDR3 region is CASSLRQGNTGELFF. CDR3 nucleotides: TGCGCCAGCAGCTTGCGGCAGGGGAACACCGGGGAGCTGTTTTTT.

This clone was counted only a few times. The chain combines TRBV7-9 with TRBJ1-1; unclear D gene. V was pared by 1 base and J by 1 base, with 4 bases between. There are 13 residues in the CDR3. Germline CDR1 reads SEHNR; CDR2 reads FQNEAQ (reference sequence). The CDR3 here is CASSLGSNTEAFF. The CDR3 DNA sequence: TGTGCCAGCAGCTTAGGGTCGAACACTGAAGCTTTCTTT.

V gene TRBV6-4 combines with J gene TRBJ1-2; 7 nucleotides align to TRBD1. With V trimmed by 6 bases and J by 5 bases, 6 bases remained unmatched. CDR3 size: 13 residues. Germline CDR1 MRHNA, CDR2 SNTAGT. CDR3 DNA sequence: TGTGCCAGCAGCGGCGGACAGGTTTATGGCTACACCTTC. This gives the protein CASSGGQVYGYTF.

This clone appeared a few times. The rearrangement uses TRBV9 and TRBJ2-3; 12 bases align to TRBD2. CDR3 length: 18 residues. The germline CDR1 and CDR2 sequences are SGDLS and YYNGEE. V was clipped by 0 bases and J by 2 bases; unmatched bases: 7. This CDR3 reads CASSVATSGGLHTDTQYF. CDR3 nucleotides: TGTGCCAGCAGCGTAGCGACTAGCGGGGGACTCCACACAGATACGCAGTATTTT.

CDR3 nucleotides: TGTGCCAGCAGTGAACGGACAGGGGGCCGGGCCGGGGAGCTGTTTTTT. Amino acids: CASSERTGGRAGELFF. This chain joins TRBV6-1 and TRBJ2-2; 11 positions agree with TRBD1. The CDR3 extends over 16 amino acids. With 2 bases clipped from V and 6 bases from J, the junction kept 5 bases outside the gene matches. The germline V gene has CDR1 MNHNS and CDR2 SASEGT.

The chain links TRBV7-3 to TRBJ2-1, with D possibly matching TRBD2 (6 bases). The CDR3 extends over 12 amino acids. Germline-derived CDR1 and CDR2 are SGHTA and FQGTGA. V was cut by 4 bases and J by 6 bases, with 7 bases left in between. The DNA for the CDR3 is TGTGCCAGCAGCTCAGCGGGCAATGAGCAGTTCTTC. Protein product: CASSSAGNEQFF.

This clone was seen just once. The J gene is TRBJ2-3, the V gene TRBV19; D not certain. The CDR3 has 14 amino acids. The germline V gene has CDR1 LNHDA and CDR2 SQIVND (reference sequence). V shed 6 bases and J shed 3 bases, with 13 bases lying between them. CDR3 in DNA: TGTGCCAGTAGCCTAGGAGTAGAAACAGATACGCAGTATTTT. This codes for CASSLGVETDTQYF.

CDR3: CASSFGGGNNYGYTF. CDR3 sequence (DNA): TGTGCCAGTAGCTTCGGTGGAGGGAATAACTATGGCTACACCTTC. This chain uses TRBV19 with TRBJ1-2; the D is unclear. V gave up 6 bases and J gave up 1 base, with 15 bases separating them. The CDR3 is made up of 15 amino acids. Germline CDR1 LNHDA, CDR2 SQIVND (reference sequence).

The J gene is TRBJ2-1, the V gene TRBV19; 12 nucleotides align to TRBD2. Germline trimming cut 5 bases from V and 5 bases from J; bases unmatched to any gene: 4. The CDR3 has 15 amino acids. Per germline, CDR1 LNHDA and CDR2 SQIVND (reference sequence). The CDR3 loop is CASSVLAGGNNEQFF. In DNA, the CDR3 is TGTGCCAGTAGTGTACTAGCGGGAGGAAACAATGAGCAGTTCTTC. The whole variable domain, remainder taken from reference TRBV19 and TRBJ2-1, is DGGITQSPKYLFRKEGQNVTLSCEQNLNHDAMYWYRQDPGQGLRLIYYSQIVNDFQKGDIAEGYSVSREKKESFPLTVTSAQKNPTAFYLCASSVLAGGNNEQFFGPGTRLTVL.

This clone was seen a handful of times. J is TRBJ1-1 and V is TRBV7-9; D possibly corresponds to TRBD1 (5 bases). The CDR3 sequence is 17 residues long. Looked up from germline, CDR1 is SEHNR and CDR2 is FQNEAQ (reference sequence). The V end lost 4 bases, the J end lost 7 bases, and 25 bases lay between the germline ends. The CDR3 DNA follows: TGTGCCAGCAGCTCCGGGGCCTCCGCGTGGGCTGAGGGTGAAGCTTTCTTT. Its translation: CASSSGASAWAEGEAFF. The whole variable domain, filled in from reference TRBV7-9 and TRBJ1-1, reads DTGVSQNPRHKITKRGQNVTFRCDPISEHNRLYWYRQTLGQGPEFLTYFQNEAQLEKSRLLSDRFSAERPKGSFSTLEIQRTEQGDSAMYLCASSSGASAWAEGEAFFGQGTRLTVV.

The chain couples TRBV10-3 to TRBJ2-3, with D uncertain. The germline V gene has CDR1 ENHRY and CDR2 SYGVKD. Trimming pared 0 bases from V and 6 bases from J, leaving 7 bases between. CDR3 length equals 13 residues. CDR3: CAISESPRDTQYF. The DNA of the CDR3 is TGTGCCATCAGTGAGTCGCCCAGGGATACGCAGTATTTT.

This rearrangement joins TRBV6-5 to TRBJ2-7, with TRBD1 identical over 9 bases. Losses at the gene ends were 8 bases for V and 2 bases for J; bases not matched to a gene: 4. Germline lookup yields CDR1 MNHEY and CDR2 SVGAGI. This CDR3 has 13 amino acids. CDR3 nucleotide sequence: TGTGCCAGCGGAAGGACAGGGGCCTACGAGCAGTACTTC. Translated: CASGRTGAYEQYF.

The CDR3 here is CASSPPGQGGQPQHF. As DNA, the CDR3 is TGTGCCAGCAGTCCCCCAGGGCAGGGAGGGCAGCCCCAGCATTTT. This chain connects TRBV6-6 to TRBJ1-5, with D perhaps matching TRBD1 (5 bases). Germline CDR1 reads MNHNY; CDR2 reads SVGAGI (reference sequence). The CDR3 contains 15 residues. Trimming took off 5 bases at V and 7 bases at J, with 18 bases between the two ends.

This clone was observed a handful of times. CDR3 coding DNA: TGTGCCAGCGAAGGGCTCGGTACCGGGGAGCTGTTTTTT. Translating it yields CASEGLGTGELFF. The gene calls are TRBV28 and TRBJ2-2, with unresolved D. V lost 8 bases and J 5 bases, leaving 12 bases between the germline ends. Germline V CDR1 and CDR2: MDHEN, SYDVKM. The CDR3 consists of 13 residues. The full variable domain, in which reference TRBV28 and TRBJ2-2 provide the parts outside the CDR3, is DVKVTQSSRYLVKRTGEKVFLECVQDMDHENMFWYRQDPGLGLRLIYFSYDVKMKEKGDIPEGYSVSREKKERFSLILESASTNQTSMYLCASEGLGTGELFFGEGSRLTVL.

The CDR3 DNA reads TGTGCCAGCAGTCCTGGTGGAGGGAGACTGAACACTGAAGCTTTCTTT. This gives the protein CASSPGGGRLNTEAFF. J is TRBJ1-1 and V is TRBV5-4; D not certain. The V and J ends lost 5 bases and 0 bases respectively, with 17 bases between them. The CDR3 spans 16 residues. CDR1 is SGHNT, CDR2 YYREEE, per germline (reference sequence). The full variable domain, completed using reference TRBV5-4 and TRBJ1-1, is ETGVTQSPTHLIKTRGQQVTLRCSSQSGHNTVSWYQQALGQGPQFIFQYYREEENGRGNFPPRFSGLQFPNYSSELNVNALELDDSALYLCASSPGGGRLNTEAFFGQGTRLTVV.

This sequence joins TRBV7-2 and TRBJ2-7; TRBD2 is a possible D gene (6 bases). Trimming shortened V by 0 bases and J by 1 base, and 10 bases separated the two germline ends. Germline V gene lookup returns CDR1 SGHTA and CDR2 FQGNSA. This CDR3 region has 15 residues. This CDR3 is CASSLAISGSYEQYF. The CDR3 DNA is TGTGCCAGCAGCTTAGCTATAAGCGGGTCCTACGAGCAGTACTTC.

This CDR3 is CASSAGAGRNSPLHF. CDR3 nucleotides: TGCGCCAGCAGCGCCGGGGCTGGGCGGAATTCACCCCTCCACTTT. The V gene is TRBV5-1, the J gene TRBJ1-6, with D possibly TRBD1 on 5 matching bases. CDR1 is SGHRS, CDR2 YFSETQ, per germline. V lost 4 bases and J 7 bases, leaving 15 bases between the germline ends. The CDR3 sequence is 15 residues long.